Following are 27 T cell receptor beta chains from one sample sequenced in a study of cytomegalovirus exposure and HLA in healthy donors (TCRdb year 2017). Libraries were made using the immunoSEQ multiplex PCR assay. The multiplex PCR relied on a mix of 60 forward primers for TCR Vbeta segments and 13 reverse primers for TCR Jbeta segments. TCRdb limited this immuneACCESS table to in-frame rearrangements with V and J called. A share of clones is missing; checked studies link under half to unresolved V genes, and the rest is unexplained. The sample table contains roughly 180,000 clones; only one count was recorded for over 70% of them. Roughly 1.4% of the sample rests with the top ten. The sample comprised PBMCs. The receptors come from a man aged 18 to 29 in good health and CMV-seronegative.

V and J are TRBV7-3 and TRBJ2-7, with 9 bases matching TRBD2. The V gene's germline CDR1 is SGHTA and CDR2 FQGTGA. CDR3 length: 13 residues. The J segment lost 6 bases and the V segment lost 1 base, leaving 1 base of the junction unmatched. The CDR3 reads CASSLRRGGEQYF. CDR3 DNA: TGTGCCAGCAGCTTAAGGCGGGGGGGCGAGCAGTACTTC. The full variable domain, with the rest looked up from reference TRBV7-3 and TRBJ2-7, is GAGVSQTPSNKVTEKGKYVELRCDPISGHTALYWYRQSLGQGPEFLIYFQGTGAADDSGLPNDRFFAVRPEGSVSTLKIQRTERGDSAVYLCASSLRRGGEQYFGPGTRLTVT.

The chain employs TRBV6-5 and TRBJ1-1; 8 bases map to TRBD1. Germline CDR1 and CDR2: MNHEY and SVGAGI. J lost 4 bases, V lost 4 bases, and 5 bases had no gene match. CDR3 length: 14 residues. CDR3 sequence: CASSFRGQGTEAFF. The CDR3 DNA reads TGTGCCAGCAGTTTCAGGGGGCAGGGCACTGAAGCTTTCTTT.

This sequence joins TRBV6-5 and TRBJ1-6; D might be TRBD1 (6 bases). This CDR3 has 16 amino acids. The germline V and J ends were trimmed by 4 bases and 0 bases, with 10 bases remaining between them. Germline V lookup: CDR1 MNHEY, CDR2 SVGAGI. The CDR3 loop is CASSFTDSSYNSPLHF. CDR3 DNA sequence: TGTGCCAGCAGTTTTACGGACAGCTCCTATAATTCACCCCTCCACTTT.

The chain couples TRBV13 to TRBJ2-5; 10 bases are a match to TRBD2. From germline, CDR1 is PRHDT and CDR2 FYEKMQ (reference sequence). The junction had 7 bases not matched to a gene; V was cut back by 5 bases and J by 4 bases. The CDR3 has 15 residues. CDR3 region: CASSQALAGVETQYF. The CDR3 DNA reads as TGTGCCAGCAGCCAGGCTCTAGCGGGGGTAGAGACCCAGTACTTC.

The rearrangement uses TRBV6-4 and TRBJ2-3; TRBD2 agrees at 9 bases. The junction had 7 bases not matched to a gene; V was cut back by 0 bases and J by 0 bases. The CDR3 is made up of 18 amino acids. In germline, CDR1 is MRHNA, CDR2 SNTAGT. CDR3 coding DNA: TGTGCCAGCAGTGACTCGAAGCTAGCGGGGACAAGCACAGATACGCAGTATTTT. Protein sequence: CASSDSKLAGTSTDTQYF.

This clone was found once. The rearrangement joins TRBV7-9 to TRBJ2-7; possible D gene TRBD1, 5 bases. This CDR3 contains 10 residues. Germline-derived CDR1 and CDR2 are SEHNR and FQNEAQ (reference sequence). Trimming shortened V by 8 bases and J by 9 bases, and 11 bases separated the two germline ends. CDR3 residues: CASGQQAQYF. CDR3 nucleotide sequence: TGTGCCAGCGGACAACAGGCGCAGTACTTC. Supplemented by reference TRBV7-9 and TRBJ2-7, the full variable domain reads DTGVSQNPRHKITKRGQNVTFRCDPISEHNRLYWYRQTLGQGPEFLTYFQNEAQLEKSRLLSDRFSAERPKGSFSTLEIQRTEQGDSAMYLCASGQQAQYFGPGTRLTVT.

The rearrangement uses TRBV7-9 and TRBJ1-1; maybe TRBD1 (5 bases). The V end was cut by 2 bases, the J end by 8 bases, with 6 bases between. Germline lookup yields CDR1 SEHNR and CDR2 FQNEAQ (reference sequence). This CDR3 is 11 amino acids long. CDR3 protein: CASSLHREAFF. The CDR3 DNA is TGTGCCAGCAGCTTACACAGGGAAGCTTTCTTT.

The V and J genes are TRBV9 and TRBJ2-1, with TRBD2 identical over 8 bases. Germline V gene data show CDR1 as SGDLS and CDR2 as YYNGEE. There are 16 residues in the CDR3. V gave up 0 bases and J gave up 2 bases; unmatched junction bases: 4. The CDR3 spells CASSVGPGGAYNEQFF. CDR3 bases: TGTGCCAGCAGCGTAGGGCCCGGGGGGGCCTACAATGAGCAGTTCTTC.

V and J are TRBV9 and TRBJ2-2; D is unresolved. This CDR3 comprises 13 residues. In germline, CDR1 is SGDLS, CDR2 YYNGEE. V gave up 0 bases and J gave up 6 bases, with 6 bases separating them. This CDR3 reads CASSVELSGELFF. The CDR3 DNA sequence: TGTGCCAGCAGCGTAGAACTCTCCGGGGAGCTGTTTTTT.

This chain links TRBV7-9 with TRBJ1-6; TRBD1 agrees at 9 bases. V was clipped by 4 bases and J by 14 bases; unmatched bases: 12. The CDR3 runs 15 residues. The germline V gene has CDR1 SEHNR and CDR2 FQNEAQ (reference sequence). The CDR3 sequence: CASSWGQGQLESLHF. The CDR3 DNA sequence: TGTGCCAGCAGCTGGGGACAGGGTCAGTTGGAGTCCCTCCACTTT.

This CDR3 is CASSFGSGNEQYF. The CDR3 DNA follows: TGTGCCAGCAGTTTCGGATCGGGGAACGAGCAGTACTTC. The V gene is TRBV27, the J gene TRBJ2-7; the D gene is possibly TRBD2 (5 bases). Trimming left V 3 bases short and J 5 bases short, with 11 bases between. The germline CDR1 and CDR2 sequences are MNHEY and SMNVEV (reference sequence). The CDR3 is made up of 13 amino acids.

Written as DNA, the CDR3 is TGTGCCAGCAGCTCTCCCCAGATATTCACCGGGGAGCTGTTTTTT. It specifies CASSSPQIFTGELFF. The chain has TRBV7-9 and TRBJ2-2; unclear D gene. V was cut by 4 bases and J by 4 bases, with 13 bases left in between. This CDR3 contains 15 residues. Per the germline V gene, CDR1 is SEHNR and CDR2 is FQNEAQ (reference sequence).

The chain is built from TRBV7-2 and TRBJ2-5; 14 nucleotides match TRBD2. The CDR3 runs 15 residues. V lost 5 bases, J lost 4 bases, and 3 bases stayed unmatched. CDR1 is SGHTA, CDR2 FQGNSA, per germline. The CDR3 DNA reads TGTGCCAGCAGCCCAGGACTAGCGGGGGGAGAGACCCAGTACTTC. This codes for CASSPGLAGGETQYF.

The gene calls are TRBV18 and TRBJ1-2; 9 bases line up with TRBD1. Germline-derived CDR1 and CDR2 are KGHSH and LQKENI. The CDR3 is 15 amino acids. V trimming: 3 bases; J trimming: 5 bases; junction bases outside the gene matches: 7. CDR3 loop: CASSPKQGADYGYTF. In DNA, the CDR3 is TGTGCCAGCTCACCGAAACAGGGGGCGGATTATGGCTACACCTTC.

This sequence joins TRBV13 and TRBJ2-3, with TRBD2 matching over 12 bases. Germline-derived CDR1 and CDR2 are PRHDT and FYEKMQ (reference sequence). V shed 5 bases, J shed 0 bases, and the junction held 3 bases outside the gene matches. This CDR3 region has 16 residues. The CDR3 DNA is TGTGCCAGCAGCCAACTAGCGGGGGGTAGCACAGATACGCAGTATTTT. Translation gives CASSQLAGGSTDTQYF.

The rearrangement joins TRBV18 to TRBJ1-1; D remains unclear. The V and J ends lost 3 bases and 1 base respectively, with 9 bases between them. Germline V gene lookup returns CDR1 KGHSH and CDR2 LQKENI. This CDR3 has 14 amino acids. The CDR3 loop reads CASSPAQRNTEAFF. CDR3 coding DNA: TGTGCCAGCTCACCCGCACAGAGGAACACTGAAGCTTTCTTT.

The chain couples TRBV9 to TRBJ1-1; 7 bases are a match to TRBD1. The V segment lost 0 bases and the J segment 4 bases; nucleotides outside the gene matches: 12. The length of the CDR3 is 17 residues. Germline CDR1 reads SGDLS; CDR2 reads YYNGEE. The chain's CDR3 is CASSVDVAGGHSTEAFF. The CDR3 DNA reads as TGTGCCAGCAGCGTAGATGTGGCAGGGGGTCATTCCACTGAAGCTTTCTTT. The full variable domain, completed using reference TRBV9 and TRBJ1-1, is DSGVTQTPKHLITATGQRVTLRCSPRSGDLSVYWYQQSLDQGLQFLIQYYNGEERAKGNILERFSAQQFPDLHSELNLSSLELGDSALYFCASSVDVAGGHSTEAFFGQGTRLTVV.

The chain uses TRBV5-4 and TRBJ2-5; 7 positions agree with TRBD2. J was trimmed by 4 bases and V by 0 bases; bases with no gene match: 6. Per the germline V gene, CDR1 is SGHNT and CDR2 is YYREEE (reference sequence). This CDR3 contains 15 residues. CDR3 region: CASSLGAGVGETQYF. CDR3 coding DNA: TGTGCCAGCAGCTTGGGGGCGGGAGTGGGAGAGACCCAGTACTTC. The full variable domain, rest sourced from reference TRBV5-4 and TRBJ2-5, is ETGVTQSPTHLIKTRGQQVTLRCSSQSGHNTVSWYQQALGQGPQFIFQYYREEENGRGNFPPRFSGLQFPNYSSELNVNALELDDSALYLCASSLGAGVGETQYFGPGTRLLVL.

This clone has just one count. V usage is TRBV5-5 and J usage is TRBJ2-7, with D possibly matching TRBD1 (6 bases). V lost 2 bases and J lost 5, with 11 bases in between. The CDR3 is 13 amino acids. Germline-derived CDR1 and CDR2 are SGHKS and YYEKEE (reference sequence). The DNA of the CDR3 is TGTGCCAGCAGCTTCATACAGGGCCACGAGCAGTACTTC. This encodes CASSFIQGHEQYF.

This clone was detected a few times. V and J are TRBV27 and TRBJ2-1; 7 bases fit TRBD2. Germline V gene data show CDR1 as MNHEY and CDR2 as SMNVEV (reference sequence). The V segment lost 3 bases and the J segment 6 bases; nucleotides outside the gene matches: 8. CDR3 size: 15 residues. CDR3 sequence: CASSLKRLAINEQFF. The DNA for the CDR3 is TGTGCCAGCAGTTTGAAGCGACTAGCTATCAATGAGCAGTTCTTC.

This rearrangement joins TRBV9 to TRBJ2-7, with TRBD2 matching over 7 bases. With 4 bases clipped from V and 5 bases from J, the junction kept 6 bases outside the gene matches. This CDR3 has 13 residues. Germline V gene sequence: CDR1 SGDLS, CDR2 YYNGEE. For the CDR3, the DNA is TGTGCCAGCAGCCAGGGACTAATGAACGAGCAGTACTTC. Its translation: CASSQGLMNEQYF.

As DNA, the CDR3 is TGTGCCGTACGACTAGCGGGGACAGATACGCAGTATTTT. It yields the protein CAVRLAGTDTQYF. The rearrangement uses TRBV10-3 and TRBJ2-3; the match to TRBD2 covers 11 bases. Looked up from germline, CDR1 is ENHRY and CDR2 is SYGVKD. V lost 11 bases to trimming and J lost 3 bases; unmatched junction nucleotides: 4. The CDR3 is 13 amino acids.

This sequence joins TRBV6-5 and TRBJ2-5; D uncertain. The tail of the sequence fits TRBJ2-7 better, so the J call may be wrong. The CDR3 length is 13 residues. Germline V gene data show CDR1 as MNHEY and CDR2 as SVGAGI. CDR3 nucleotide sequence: TGTGCCAGCAGTCCGGTCCCCGAGTACGAGCAGTACTTC. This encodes CASSPVPEYEQYF.

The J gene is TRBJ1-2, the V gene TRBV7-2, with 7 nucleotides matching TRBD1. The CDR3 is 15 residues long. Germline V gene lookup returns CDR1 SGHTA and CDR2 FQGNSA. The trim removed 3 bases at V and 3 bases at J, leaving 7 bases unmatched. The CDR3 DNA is TGTGCCAGCAGCTTCCGGACAGGAAGGTACTATGGCTACACCTTC. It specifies CASSFRTGRYYGYTF.

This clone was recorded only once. The CDR3 DNA sequence: TGTGCCTGGGCGGGGGGGGACAATGAGCAGTTCTTC. It translates to CAWAGGDNEQFF. The chain has TRBV30 and TRBJ2-1; 9 bases align to TRBD2. Trimming cost V 5 bases and J 5 bases; bases outside gene matches: 1. The CDR3 extends over 12 amino acids. CDR1 is GTSNPN and CDR2 is SVGIG in the germline V gene (reference sequence).

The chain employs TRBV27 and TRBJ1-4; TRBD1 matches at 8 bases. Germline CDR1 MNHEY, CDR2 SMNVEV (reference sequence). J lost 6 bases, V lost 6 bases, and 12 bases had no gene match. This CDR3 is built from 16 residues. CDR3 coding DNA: TGTGCCAGCAGCACACTTACGGGACAGGCGGATGAAAAACTGTTTTTT. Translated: CASSTLTGQADEKLFF.

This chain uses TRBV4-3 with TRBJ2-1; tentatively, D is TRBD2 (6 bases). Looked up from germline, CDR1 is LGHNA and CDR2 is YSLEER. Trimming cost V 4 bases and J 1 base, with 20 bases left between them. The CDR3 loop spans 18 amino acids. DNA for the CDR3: TGCGCCAGCAGCCCAGAGGCCCGGCGCGGGGATTCCTACAATGAGCAGTTCTTC. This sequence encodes CASSPEARRGDSYNEQFF.